Listed below are T cell receptor beta chains from one sample, sequenced in a study of patients and donors after allogeneic stem cell transplantation. TCRdb reprocessed the RT-PCR reads via MiXCR and lists one record per CDR3 protein. The sample records about 200,000 distinct CDR3 sequences, around two fifths being singletons. Sample: blood, either unsorted or a sorted T cell fraction (not recorded which). The receptors originated from a human donor who was either an allogeneic HSCT recipient or a stem cell or donor lymphocyte infusion donor (not recorded which). It is not recorded whose cells these are; they may come from a transplant donor. Both conserved end residues are part of each CDR3. The D gene is left open where the match is weak. Clone size is given for some rows only: seen once, a few or many times, or a class if the clone is expanded.

clone_size | d_call | j_call | v_call | cdr3_nt | cdr3_aa
once | . | TRBJ2-3 | TRBV27 | TGTGCCAGCAGTGTAATCTGGACGCCATACTTCACAGATACGCAGTATTTT | CASSVIWTPYFTDTQYF
few | . | TRBJ2-7 | TRBV29-1 | TGCAGCGTTGGACAGGTGTTCGACGAGCAGTACTTC | CSVGQVFDEQYF
. | TRBD1 | TRBJ1-1 | TRBV29-1 | TGCAGCGCCACTGACAGGGGCGGGACTGAAGCTTTCTTT | CSATDRGGTEAFF
few | . | TRBJ1-1 | TRBV6-5 | TGTGCCAGCAGTTACGGACAGAACACTGAAGCTTTCTTT | CASSYGQNTEAFF
. | . | TRBJ1-3 | TRBV12-3/TRBV12-4 | TGTGCCAGCAGTTTACGACAGGGAAACACCATATATTTT | CASSLRQGNTIYF
. | TRBD2 | TRBJ2-3 | TRBV6-1 | TGTGCCAGCAGTGAAGCTCCCGGGACTACCGTAACAAACACAGATACGCAGTATTTT | CASSEAPGTTVTNTDTQYF
. | TRBD1 | TRBJ1-1 | TRBV29-1 | TGCAGCGTCTTACAGGGGTACACTGAAGCTTTCTTT | CSVLQGYTEAFF
. | . | TRBJ1-2 | TRBV5-6 | TGTGCCAGCAGCTTGCCCGGGAACAACTATGGCTACACCTTC | CASSLPGNNYGYTF
few | . | TRBJ1-1 | TRBV19 | TGTGCCAGTAGTATAAACACGAACACTGAAGCTTTCTTT | CASSINTNTEAFF
. | . | TRBJ2-3 | TRBV2 | TGTGCCAGCAGTGAAGGAGGGGCGAGCACAGATACGCAGTATTTT | CASSEGGASTDTQYF
. | . | TRBJ2-2 | TRBV12-3/TRBV12-4 | TGTGCCAGCAGTTTAGGGGGCACCGGGGAGCTGTTTTTT | CASSLGGTGELFF
. | . | TRBJ2-7 | TRBV7-9 | TGTGCCAGCAGCTCCAGAGTTGCCAGGGTCCCCCTCTACGAGCAGTACTTC | CASSSRVARVPLYEQYF
few | TRBD1 | TRBJ1-4 | TRBV10-3 | TGTGCCACCCGGACAGGGGATCGGGGAAAACTGTTTTTT | CATRTGDRGKLFF
few | . | TRBJ1-5 | TRBV30 | TGTGCCTGGAGTGTCAGTTCCAGCAATCAGCCCCAGCATTTT | CAWSVSSSNQPQHF